A selection of T cell receptor beta chains follows, all from one sample in a study of monozygotic twins with inflammatory bowel disease. TCRdb re-analyzed the 5' RACE reads; it lists each CDR3 protein once, without DNA. The sample table sets out roughly 160,000 distinct CDR3 sequences. The source material was blood. The receptors shown here come from a human donor with ulcerative colitis or Crohn's disease, or a healthy co-twin of an affected twin (not recorded which). The CDR3 runs from the conserved cysteine through the conserved F or W.

14	TRBV5-4	TRBJ2-3	CASSLGRGSDTQYF
12	TRBV20-1	TRBJ1-1	CSAVFGTATAFF
17	TRBV19	TRBJ2-7	CASSIAQDAGGRYEQYF
16	TRBV7-3	TRBJ2-2	CASSLVSGGPTGELFF
16	TRBV12-3/TRBV12-4	TRBJ2-1	CASSSLIAGGLGEQFF
14	TRBV7-9	TRBJ2-7	CASSTRQNLYEQYF
14	TRBV20-1	TRBJ2-1	CSARELNIYNEQFF
16	TRBV27	TRBJ1-1	CASSLPGRVEDTEAFF
14	TRBV5-1	TRBJ2-7	CASSLSGGFYEQYF
14	TRBV7-8	TRBJ2-1	CASSLGARYNEQSF
12	TRBV6-2/TRBV6-3	TRBJ1-5	CASQDSNQPQHF
16	TRBV5-1	TRBJ1-1	CASSPTLGRGETEAFF
14	TRBV28	TRBJ2-7	CASSGSGRAYEQYF
15	TRBV5-4	TRBJ2-5	CASSPTGEAGETQYF
14	TRBV28	TRBJ1-5	CASTLGGDSQPQHF
13	TRBV19	TRBJ2-2	CASSIVRPGELFF
15	TRBV20-1	TRBJ1-4	CSATKNTPTNEKLFF
16	TRBV4-3	TRBJ2-7	CASSQEVGQNSYEQYF
12	TRBV5-6	TRBJ2-2	CASSPSRGELFF
13	TRBV7-9	TRBJ1-1	CASSTDGNTEAFF
15	TRBV7-3	TRBJ2-1	CASSRSLAGGHEQFF
13	TRBV7-2	TRBJ2-5	CASSFGSGETQYF
16	TRBV12-3/TRBV12-4	TRBJ1-4	CASTQISGQGIVKLFF